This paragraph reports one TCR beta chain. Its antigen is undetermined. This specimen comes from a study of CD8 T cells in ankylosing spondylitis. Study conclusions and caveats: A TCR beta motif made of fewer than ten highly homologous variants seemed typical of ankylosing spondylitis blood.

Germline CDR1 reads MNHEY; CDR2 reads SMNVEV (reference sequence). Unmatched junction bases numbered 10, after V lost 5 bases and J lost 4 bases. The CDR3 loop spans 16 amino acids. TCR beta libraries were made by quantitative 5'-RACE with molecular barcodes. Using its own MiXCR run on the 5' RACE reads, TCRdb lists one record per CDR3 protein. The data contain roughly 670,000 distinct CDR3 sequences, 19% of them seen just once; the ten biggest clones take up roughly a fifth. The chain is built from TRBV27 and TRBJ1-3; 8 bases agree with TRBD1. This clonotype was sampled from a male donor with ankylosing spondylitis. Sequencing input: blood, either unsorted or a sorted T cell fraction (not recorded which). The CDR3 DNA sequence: TGTGCCAGCAGTCCCAACGACAGGGGCTTCGGAAACACCATATATTTT. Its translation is CASSPNDRGFGNTIYF.